These 27 T cell receptor beta chains were all obtained from the same sample, sequenced in a study of blood T cell repertoires in COVID-19. Libraries were prepared by immunoSEQ multiplex PCR; TCRdb keeps only in-frame clonotypes and omits some of them. Among over 200,000 clones listed, 80% to 90% were seen once. The sequenced sample was peripheral blood. Receptors were obtained from an elderly man with acute or convalescent COVID-19.

The rearrangement joins TRBV7-6 to TRBJ2-7; maybe TRBD2 (5 bases). The CDR3 contains 17 residues. V was cut by 1 base and J by 2 bases, with 18 bases left in between. CDR1 is SGHVS, CDR2 FNYEAQ, per germline. Here the CDR3 DNA reads TGTGCCAGCAGCTTAGAGGTTAGGGAGTTATCCACCTACGAGCAGTACTTC. Its translation is CASSLEVRELSTYEQYF.

The chain combines TRBV11-2 with TRBJ1-3; 7 nucleotides line up with TRBD1. The ends lost 5 bases at V and 0 bases at J; junction bases unmatched: 13. The germline V gene has CDR1 SGHAT and CDR2 FQNNGV. This CDR3 is 18 amino acids long. Here the CDR3 reads CASSRVGHRGYSGNTIYF. The CDR3 DNA sequence: TGTGCCAGCAGCCGAGTAGGGCACAGGGGTTACTCTGGAAACACCATATATTTT.

The CDR3 DNA follows: TGTGCCAGCAGCTTAGATGGGGGCGGTTCCTACGAGCAGTACTTC. Protein sequence: CASSLDGGGSYEQYF. The chain has TRBV7-2 and TRBJ2-7; D may be TRBD1 (6 bases). CDR1 SGHTA and CDR2 FQGNSA come from the germline V gene. The V and J ends lost 1 base and 1 base respectively, with 11 bases between them. The CDR3 is made up of 15 amino acids.

This chain joins TRBV7-2 and TRBJ1-4; TRBD1 might be the D (6 bases). V lost 0 bases and J lost 3, with 20 bases in between. Germline CDR1 is SGHTA and CDR2 is FQGNSA. The CDR3 totals 19 residues. The CDR3 sequence: CASSLAASSRGGANEKLFF. CDR3 in DNA: TGTGCCAGCAGCTTAGCAGCCTCCTCTAGGGGGGGAGCTAATGAAAAACTGTTTTTT.

The chain links TRBV18 to TRBJ2-5, with D maybe TRBD2 (6 bases). The V end lost 1 base, the J end lost 7 bases, and 13 bases lay between the germline ends. The CDR3 extends over 14 amino acids. The germline CDR1 and CDR2 sequences are KGHSH and LQKENI. The CDR3 sequence is CASSPLPSEGTQYF. The CDR3 DNA reads as TGTGCCAGCTCACCACTCCCTAGCGAGGGGACCCAGTACTTC. Full variable domain (rest looked up from reference TRBV18 and TRBJ2-5): NAGVMQNPRHLVRRRGQEARLRCSPMKGHSHVYWYRQLPEEGLKFMVYLQKENIIDESGMPKERFSAEFPKEGPSILRIQQVVRGDSAAYFCASSPLPSEGTQYFGPGTRLLVL.

The chain is built from TRBV7-8 and TRBJ1-5, with D unresolved. The ends were cut back, 0 bases at V and 7 bases at J, with 13 bases in the middle. The CDR3 is made up of 15 amino acids. Germline V gene lookup returns CDR1 SGHVS and CDR2 FQNEAQ. The DNA of the CDR3 is TGTGCCAGCAGCTTAGCGTTTATCGGAGGACAGCCCCAGCATTTT. It encodes CASSLAFIGGQPQHF.

The V call is TRBV10-2, the J call TRBJ1-1; 10 bases agree with TRBD1. This CDR3 contains 14 residues. Germline V gene sequence: CDR1 WSHSY, CDR2 SAAADI. V shed 6 bases, J shed 5 bases, and the junction held 6 bases outside the gene matches. This chain's CDR3 is CASRVTGGLTEAFF. The CDR3 coding sequence is TGCGCCAGCAGAGTGACAGGGGGCCTTACTGAAGCTTTCTTT.

The V gene is TRBV9, the J gene TRBJ2-3; 7 bases line up with TRBD2. CDR1 and CDR2 from the germline V gene are SGDLS and YYNGEE. The CDR3 is made up of 15 amino acids. J was trimmed by 5 bases and V by 1 base; bases with no gene match: 7. The CDR3, as DNA: TGTGCCAGCAGCGTATTCGCGGGAGCGGGAGATACGCAGTATTTT. Translated, it gives CASSVFAGAGDTQYF.

The V gene is TRBV6-5, the J gene TRBJ2-5, with 9 nucleotides matching TRBD1. Germline assignment: CDR1 MNHEY and CDR2 SVGAGI. Trimming took 6 bases from V and 4 from J; bases not matched to a gene: 3. The CDR3 has 13 amino acids. The CDR3 reads CASRGTGRETQYF. Written as DNA, the CDR3 is TGTGCCAGCAGGGGGACAGGGAGAGAGACCCAGTACTTC.

This clone occurred a few times. The chain employs TRBV7-2 and TRBJ2-7; possibly TRBD1 for D (6 bases). Germline V gives CDR1 SGHTA, CDR2 FQGNSA. The CDR3 is 16 residues long. Trimming took 2 bases from V and 5 from J, leaving 19 bases between them. CDR3 protein: CASSLFIGKAGDEQYF. CDR3 nucleotide sequence: TGTGCCAGCAGCTTATTTATTGGCAAAGCAGGGGACGAGCAGTACTTC.

The chain combines TRBV19 with TRBJ2-1; no clear D. Per the germline V gene, CDR1 is LNHDA and CDR2 is SQIVND (reference sequence). This CDR3 spans 13 amino acids. V was pared by 5 bases and J by 4 bases, with 9 bases between. The CDR3 loop reads CASSVTNYNEQFF. The CDR3 region has the DNA TGTGCCAGTAGTGTAACTAATTACAATGAGCAGTTCTTC.

The J gene is TRBJ1-3, the V gene TRBV19, with 9 bases that match TRBD1. Germline CDR1 and CDR2: LNHDA and SQIVND (reference sequence). The CDR3 totals 18 residues. J lost 1 base, V lost 6 bases, and 13 bases had no gene match. The CDR3 here is CASRMKTGTGKSGNTIYF. The CDR3 DNA follows: TGTGCCAGTAGGATGAAAACCGGGACAGGGAAATCTGGAAACACCATATATTTT.

This rearrangement joins TRBV18 to TRBJ2-5; possible D gene TRBD2, 6 bases. With 3 bases removed from V and 4 bases from J, the gap between germline ends came to 9 bases. The CDR3 consists of 13 residues. Germline V gives CDR1 KGHSH, CDR2 LQKENI. In DNA form, the CDR3 reads TGTGCCAGCTCACCGAAGGGAGGAGAGACCCAGTACTTC. Protein: CASSPKGGETQYF.

This chain links TRBV30 with TRBJ2-3; 9 nucleotides agree with TRBD2. Trimming at V came to 0 bases and at J to 0 bases, leaving 4 bases not matched to a gene. CDR3 size: 16 residues. The V gene's germline CDR1 is GTSNPN and CDR2 SVGIG (reference sequence). The CDR3 here is CAWSVGLAGSTDTQYF. The CDR3 coding sequence is TGTGCCTGGAGTGTAGGGCTAGCGGGAAGCACAGATACGCAGTATTTT. Full variable domain (missing parts from reference TRBV30 and TRBJ2-3): SQTIHQWPATLVQPVGSPLSLECTVEGTSNPNLYWYRQAAGRGLQLLFYSVGIGQISSEVPQNLSASRPQDRQFILSSKKLLLSDSGFYLCAWSVGLAGSTDTQYFGPGTRLTVL.

This rearrangement joins TRBV27 to TRBJ2-7; weak D call: TRBD1 (6 bases). Per germline, CDR1 MNHEY and CDR2 SMNVEV (reference sequence). This CDR3 is 15 amino acids long. With 4 bases removed from V and 3 bases from J, the gap between germline ends came to 16 bases. The CDR3 bases are TGTGCCAGCAGTTACCAGGACAGCGACGTCTACGAGCAGTACTTC. This encodes CASSYQDSDVYEQYF.

This chain connects TRBV24-1 to TRBJ2-1; weak D call: TRBD2 (5 bases). V lost 1 base, J lost 11 bases, and 8 bases lay in between. CDR1 is KGHDR and CDR2 is SFDVKD in the germline V gene. CDR3 length: 12 residues. The CDR3 DNA reads TGTGCCACCAGTGATTTAGGAGGACAGCAGTTCTTC. Translated: CATSDLGGQQFF.

This clone occurred once. The chain combines TRBV5-6 with TRBJ2-2, with a weak D call TRBD2 (5 bases). Germline lookup yields CDR1 SGHDT and CDR2 YYEEEE. V was clipped by 1 base and J by 0 bases, with 10 bases between them. The CDR3 extends over 16 amino acids. CDR3 nucleotide sequence: TGTGCCAGCAGCTTGAGGACTGTATCGAACACCGGGGAGCTGTTTTTT. Amino acid sequence: CASSLRTVSNTGELFF.

V gene TRBV3-1 (or the pseudogene TRBV3-2) combines with J gene TRBJ2-5, with D possibly matching TRBD1 (6 bases). This CDR3 contains 12 residues. Germline lookup yields CDR1 LGHDT and CDR2 YNNKEL (reference sequence). The V and J ends lost 3 bases and 5 bases respectively, with 7 bases between them. Here the CDR3 reads CASSQRGETQYF. DNA for the CDR3: TGTGCCAGCAGCCAGAGGGGGGAGACCCAGTACTTC.

This clone was found a few times. V is TRBV19 and J is TRBJ1-4, with 7 bases that match TRBD1. The germline V gene encodes CDR1 LNHDA and CDR2 SQIVND (reference sequence). V dropped 7 bases and J dropped 4; count of bases not matched to a gene: 9. This CDR3 has 15 amino acids. The CDR3 protein is CASTTGLHNNEKLFF. The CDR3 DNA is TGTGCCAGTACGACAGGGCTTCACAATAATGAAAAACTGTTTTTT.

V and J are TRBV4-1 and TRBJ2-2, with D tentatively TRBD2 (5 bases). The CDR3 has 15 residues. Germline CDR1 is MGHRA and CDR2 is YSYEKL. V was clipped by 0 bases and J by 3 bases, with 8 bases between them. CDR3: CASSQERRDTGELFF. CDR3 sequence (DNA): TGCGCCAGCAGCCAAGAAAGGCGGGACACCGGGGAGCTGTTTTTT.

The V and J genes are TRBV27 and TRBJ1-1; perhaps TRBD1 as D (5 bases). Trimming removed 8 bases at V and 4 bases at J, with 14 bases between. Germline V gene data show CDR1 as MNHEY and CDR2 as SMNVEV (reference sequence). CDR3 length equals 13 residues. DNA of the CDR3: TGTGCCAGCGGACATACGGGGGGCACTGAAGCTTTCTTT. Protein: CASGHTGGTEAFF.

The rearrangement uses TRBV7-9 and TRBJ2-2, with D maybe TRBD1 (5 bases). The CDR3 sequence is 15 residues long. Germline CDR1 is SEHNR and CDR2 is FQNEAQ (reference sequence). Trimming removed 1 base at V and 4 bases at J, with 10 bases between. The CDR3 DNA reads as TGTGCCAGCAGCTTAGGGCTGGGGCGCACCGGGGAGCTGTTTTTT. Translated, it gives CASSLGLGRTGELFF. The full variable domain, rest sourced from reference TRBV7-9 and TRBJ2-2, is DTGVSQNPRHKITKRGQNVTFRCDPISEHNRLYWYRQTLGQGPEFLTYFQNEAQLEKSRLLSDRFSAERPKGSFSTLEIQRTEQGDSAMYLCASSLGLGRTGELFFGEGSRLTVL.

This clone was counted once. The rearrangement links TRBV28 to TRBJ2-7, with 11 bases lining up with TRBD2. This CDR3 region has 14 residues. J was trimmed by 2 bases and V by 5 bases; bases with no gene match: 2. From germline, CDR1 is MDHEN and CDR2 SYDVKM. The CDR3 nucleotides are TGTGCCAGCAGTCTAGCGGGAGGTACCTACGAGCAGTACTTC. Translation gives CASSLAGGTYEQYF.

The chain has TRBV5-8 and TRBJ2-1; no reliable D call. Germline-derived CDR1 and CDR2 are SGHTS and YDEGEE. V lost 0 bases and J 15 bases, leaving 19 bases between the germline ends. This CDR3 region has 14 residues. Written as DNA, the CDR3 is TGTGCCAGCAGCTTGGTTCTTTCTACTTATCCACCGTTCTTC. Its protein is CASSLVLSTYPPFF.

CDR3 residues: CASSITRVGTGELFF. Here the CDR3 DNA reads TGTGCCAGCAGCATCACTAGGGTCGGCACCGGGGAGCTGTTTTTT. The chain has TRBV11-1 and TRBJ2-2; maybe TRBD2 (5 bases). Trimming took 5 bases from V and 4 from J, leaving 14 bases between them. This CDR3 has 15 residues. From germline, CDR1 is SGHAT and CDR2 FQDESV (reference sequence). Together with reference TRBV11-1 and TRBJ2-2, the CDR3 gives the full variable domain: EAEVAQSPRYKITEKSQAVAFWCDPISGHATLYWYRQILGQGPELLVQFQDESVVDDSQLPKDRFSAERLKGVDSTLKIQPAELGDSAMYLCASSITRVGTGELFFGEGSRLTVL.

On this clone itself: The junction differs from germline at one of its ends, possibly a read error. The rearrangement joins TRBV7-7 to TRBJ2-2, with TRBD2 matching over 10 bases. This CDR3 is 16 amino acids long. From germline, CDR1 is SSHAT and CDR2 FNYEAQ (reference sequence). The DNA of the CDR3 is TGTGCTAGCAGCTCCTCTAGCGGGGGCCACCTCGGGGAGCTGTTTTTT. Translated, it gives CASSSSSGGHLGELFF. Full variable domain (remainder filled in from reference TRBV7-7 and TRBJ2-2): GAGVSQSPRYKVTKRGQDVTLRCDPISSHATLYWYQQALGQGPEFLTYFNYEAQPDKSGLPSDRFSAERPEGSISTLTIQRTEQRDSAMYRCASSSSSGGHLGELFFGEGSRLTVL.

The V and J genes are TRBV6-5 and TRBJ1-1, with D unclear. Germline assignment: CDR1 MNHEY and CDR2 SVGAGI. Trimming shortened V by 6 bases and J by 0 bases, and 14 bases separated the two germline ends. There are 15 residues in the CDR3. CDR3 sequence reads: CASSPSVLLNTEAFF. The CDR3 DNA sequence: TGTGCCAGCAGCCCCTCCGTCCTCCTGAACACTGAAGCTTTCTTT.